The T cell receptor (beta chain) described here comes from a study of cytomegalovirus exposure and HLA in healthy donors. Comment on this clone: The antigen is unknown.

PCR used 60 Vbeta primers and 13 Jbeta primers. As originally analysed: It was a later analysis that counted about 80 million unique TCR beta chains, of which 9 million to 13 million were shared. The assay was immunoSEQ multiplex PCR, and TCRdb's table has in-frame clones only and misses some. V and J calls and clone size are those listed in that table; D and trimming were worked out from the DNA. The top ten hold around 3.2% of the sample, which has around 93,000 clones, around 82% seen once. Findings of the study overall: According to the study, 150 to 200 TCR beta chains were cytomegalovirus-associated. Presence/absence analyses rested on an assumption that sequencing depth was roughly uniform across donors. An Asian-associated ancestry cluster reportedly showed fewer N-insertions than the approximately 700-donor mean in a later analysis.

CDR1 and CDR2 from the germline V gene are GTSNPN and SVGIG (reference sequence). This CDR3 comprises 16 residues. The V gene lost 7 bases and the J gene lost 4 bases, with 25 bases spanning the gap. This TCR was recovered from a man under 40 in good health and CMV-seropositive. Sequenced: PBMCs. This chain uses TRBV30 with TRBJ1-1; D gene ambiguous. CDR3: CAFIPADVVWATEAFF. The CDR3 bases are TGTGCCTTTATCCCGGCAGACGTCGTTTGGGCCACTGAAGCTTTCTTT.